This TCR beta chain was documented in a study of chemoradiotherapy in HPV16-positive cancers. TCRdb keeps only in-frame clones here, not all; method: immunoSEQ multiplex PCR. The top ten hold about 9.5% of the sample, which has around 14,000 clones, over 70% seen once. The germline V gene encodes CDR1 MDHEN and CDR2 SYDVKM. The V gene lost 5 bases and the J gene lost 1 base, with 18 bases spanning the gap. This CDR3 is built from 18 residues. This TCR derives from a human donor with HPV-associated anogenital cancer. Sample acquisition took place from a patient who underwent chemoradiotherapy. The rearrangement links TRBV28 to TRBJ2-6, with D possibly TRBD2 on 5 matching bases. In DNA form, the CDR3 reads TGTGCCAGCAGTCCCTCCGGGCGTGGGGAGTCTGGGGCCAACGTCCTGACTTTC. Its translation: CASSPSGRGESGANVLTF.